This TCR beta chain was obtained from a study of shared clonotypes between healthy human individuals. Trimming cost V 0 bases and J 3 bases, with 13 bases left between them. CDR3 size: 15 residues. Germline assignment: CDR1 SGDLS and CDR2 YYNGEE. Comment on this clone: The sample carries other DNA sequences with the same CDR3.

CD8 cells classed as naive were CD45RO-negative and positively selected for CCR7, excluding terminally differentiated effector memory CD45RA+ cells. Sequenced by immunoSEQ multiplex PCR; TCRdb stores in-frame clones only, minus some. Here the sample spans about 2.2 million clones, 93% being singletons. This sequence joins TRBV9 and TRBJ2-7; D is possibly TRBD2 (6 bases). Sequenced input: naive CD8+ T cells from PBMCs. The clonotype originates from a man aged 18 to 30 in good health. Some clones in this sample may be carry-over from other donors' samples. CDR3 sequence reads: CASSVGGDRGYEQYF. For the CDR3, the DNA is TGTGCCAGCAGCGTAGGGGGGGACCGCGGCTACGAGCAGTACTTC.